The present T cell receptor beta chain was sequenced within a study of spatial heterogeneity in lung cancer. Overall study findings and caveats: Tallies of expanded TCRs, which were sorted into ubiquitous and regional groups, correlated with counts of ubiquitous and regional nonsynonymous mutations, respectively. Mutation counts in tumors were tracked by counts of expanded intratumoral alpha and beta TCRs.

Sample time point: sample taken at primary tumor resection. Samples were donated by 72 untreated early-stage non-small cell lung cancer patients. This clonotype was seen ten or more times. The antigen is not known. V gave up 0 bases and J gave up 7 bases, with 9 bases separating them. Germline V lookup: CDR1 LNHNV, CDR2 YYDKDF (reference sequence). CDR3 length: 14 residues. On each TCR cDNA molecule, a unique molecular identifier was present. Via MiXCR, TCRdb re-called the 5' RACE reads, giving one row per CDR3 protein. Here the sample spans about 100,000 distinct CDR3 sequences, approximately 4.7% being singletons.

This rearrangement joins TRBV15 to TRBJ1-4, with no clear D. The specimen was lung tumor tissue, collected at surgery. The origin of this receptor is a male donor with early-stage non-small cell lung cancer. CDR3 DNA: TGTGCCACCAGCAGAGATAGGCCAGTTGAAAAACTGTTTTTT. Translation: CATSRDRPVEKLFF.